The 32 T cell receptor beta chains given below trace back to one sample, sequenced in a study of long-term antiretroviral therapy in people with HIV. Sequencing relied on immunoSEQ assay v3.0, run at survey level. Here immunoSEQ multiplex PCR was the method, and the copy in TCRdb shows in-frame clones only, minus some. The table has 15,000 to 20,000 clones, around 80% seen once. Specimen: unsorted PBMCs, collected 0.1 years after starting antiretroviral therapy. These receptors came from a man younger than 35 with HIV.

The chain employs TRBV7-2 and TRBJ1-6; a possible D gene is TRBD1 (5 bases). V dropped 6 bases and J dropped 9 bases, with 21 bases sitting between them. CDR1 and CDR2 from the germline V gene are SGHTA and FQGNSA. This CDR3 is built from 16 residues. CDR3 DNA sequence: TGTGCCAGCAGTCTGTTCGGGGGGGATGGTGGTTCACCCCTCCACTTT. Residues: CASSLFGGDGGSPLHF.

This chain uses TRBV2 with TRBJ1-4; 7 bases match TRBD1. V lost 6 bases and J lost 5; bases outside the gene matches: 9. Germline-derived CDR1 and CDR2 are SNHLY and FYNNEI. The CDR3 is made up of 15 amino acids. The DNA for the CDR3 is TGTGCCAGCAGGCCGGGGGGACAGCCCAATGAAAAACTGTTTTTT. This sequence encodes CASRPGGQPNEKLFF.

V gene TRBV7-9 combines with J gene TRBJ2-7; D assignment may be TRBD1 or TRBD2 (5 bases each). The CDR3 loop spans 14 amino acids. V dropped 1 base and J dropped 5 bases, with 12 bases sitting between them. The germline CDR1 and CDR2 sequences are SEHNR and FQNEAQ (reference sequence). CDR3 DNA sequence: TGTGCCAGCAGCTTAGTCCGGGGCTTAAACGAGCAGTACTTC. This translates into CASSLVRGLNEQYF.

The V and J genes are TRBV19 and TRBJ2-7; D unresolved. The V gene's germline CDR1 is LNHDA and CDR2 SQIVND (reference sequence). There are 13 residues in the CDR3. Deletions cut 7 bases from V and 2 bases from J, with 12 bases between. The CDR3 here is CASKSSWAYEQYF. Here the CDR3 DNA reads TGTGCCAGTAAAAGTAGTTGGGCCTACGAGCAGTACTTC.

The V gene is TRBV4-3, the J gene TRBJ2-7; 11 bases are shared with TRBD2. With 3 bases clipped from V and 6 bases from J, the junction kept 4 bases outside the gene matches. Germline CDR1 is LGHNA and CDR2 is YSLEER. This CDR3 is built from 14 residues. DNA for the CDR3: TGCGCCAGCAGCCACGGACTAGCGGGCCCCGAGCAGTACTTC. This gives the protein CASSHGLAGPEQYF.

This clone has more than one count but fewer than ten. The chain carries TRBV19 and TRBJ1-5, with a possible D match to TRBD1 (5 bases). Germline CDR1 LNHDA, CDR2 SQIVND (reference sequence). There are 15 residues in the CDR3. Deletions cut 2 bases from V and 4 bases from J, with 12 bases between. The CDR3 DNA reads as TGTGCCAGTAGTATATCCAGGGAGGTGAATCAGCCCCAGCATTTT. Translating it yields CASSISREVNQPQHF.

This chain uses TRBV5-5 with TRBJ1-5; no reliable D call. V was clipped by 4 bases and J by 0 bases, with 11 bases between them. CDR1 is SGHKS and CDR2 is YYEKEE in the germline V gene (reference sequence). The CDR3 has 15 residues. CDR3 nucleotides: TGTGCCAGCAGCCTCACCACCCCTAGCAATCAGCCCCAGCATTTT. This codes for CASSLTTPSNQPQHF.

The chain combines TRBV19 with TRBJ2-7; 9 nucleotides align to TRBD1. V was pared by 1 base and J by 3 bases, with 10 bases of the junction left unmatched. Germline-derived CDR1 and CDR2 are LNHDA and SQIVND (reference sequence). CDR3 length: 17 residues. The CDR3 DNA follows: TGTGCCAGTAGTATAGGGGATGCGGGACAGGGACTCTACGAGCAGTACTTC. It codes for CASSIGDAGQGLYEQYF. Supplemented by reference TRBV19 and TRBJ2-7, the full variable domain reads DGGITQSPKYLFRKEGQNVTLSCEQNLNHDAMYWYRQDPGQGLRLIYYSQIVNDFQKGDIAEGYSVSREKKESFPLTVTSAQKNPTAFYLCASSIGDAGQGLYEQYFGPGTRLTVT.

The V and J genes are TRBV5-6 and TRBJ1-3, with D unclear. Germline V gene lookup returns CDR1 SGHDT and CDR2 YYEEEE. The ends were cut back, 7 bases at V and 4 bases at J, with 12 bases in the middle. The CDR3 loop spans 13 amino acids. CDR3 in amino acids: CASEDVQGNTIYF. CDR3 nucleotides: TGTGCCAGCGAGGATGTTCAAGGAAACACCATATATTTT.

This clone was recorded once. The rearrangement joins TRBV14 to TRBJ2-5, with 8 bases aligning to TRBD2. In germline, CDR1 is SGHDN, CDR2 FVKESK. This CDR3 has 17 residues. The ends lost 1 base at V and 4 bases at J; junction bases unmatched: 11. Here the CDR3 reads CASSQGRGGDRGETQYF. The CDR3 DNA sequence: TGTGCCAGCAGCCAAGGCCGGGGGGGGGATCGTGGAGAGACCCAGTACTTC.

The chain carries TRBV7-8 and TRBJ2-7, with 8 bases lining up with TRBD2. This CDR3 spans 15 amino acids. CDR1 is SGHVS and CDR2 is FQNEAQ in the germline V gene. Trimming cost V 1 base and J 5 bases; bases outside gene matches: 7. For the CDR3, the DNA is TGTGCCAGCAGCTTAGTCATAGCGGGGACCGACGAGCAGTACTTC. Translated, it gives CASSLVIAGTDEQYF.

This clone came up once. The chain joins TRBV18 to TRBJ1-1; 7 bases map to TRBD1. V lost 0 bases to trimming and J lost 10 bases; unmatched junction nucleotides: 14. CDR1 KGHSH and CDR2 LQKENI come from the germline V gene. This CDR3 comprises 16 residues. The CDR3 here is CASSPPVFEGALGAFF. The DNA of the CDR3 is TGTGCCAGCTCACCACCGGTGTTCGAGGGGGCCCTGGGAGCTTTCTTT. The full variable domain, in which reference TRBV18 and TRBJ1-1 provide the parts outside the CDR3, is NAGVMQNPRHLVRRRGQEARLRCSPMKGHSHVYWYRQLPEEGLKFMVYLQKENIIDESGMPKERFSAEFPKEGPSILRIQQVVRGDSAAYFCASSPPVFEGALGAFFGQGTRLTVV.

The chain employs TRBV5-8 and TRBJ1-1; D may be TRBD1 (5 bases). Germline V gene data show CDR1 as SGHTS and CDR2 as YDEGEE. Trimming stripped 3 bases from V and 4 bases from J, with 7 bases between. This CDR3 spans 12 amino acids. CDR3 in DNA: TGTGCCAGCAGCTCGGGGGTCACTGAAGCTTTCTTT. This sequence encodes CASSSGVTEAFF. The whole variable domain, filled in from reference TRBV5-8 and TRBJ1-1, reads EAGVTQSPTHLIKTRGQQATLRCSPISGHTSVYWYQQALGLGLQFLLWYDEGEERNRGNFPPRFSGRQFPNYSSELNVNALELEDSALYLCASSSGVTEAFFGQGTRLTVV.

This chain links TRBV5-6 with TRBJ1-1; TRBD1 might be the D (5 bases). Trimming left V 2 bases short and J 4 bases short, with 9 bases between. Germline-derived CDR1 and CDR2 are SGHDT and YYEEEE. The CDR3 is 13 residues long. CDR3 residues: CASSFGGATEAFF. CDR3 in DNA: TGTGCCAGCAGCTTTGGGGGTGCCACTGAAGCTTTCTTT. Variable domain in full (rest from reference TRBV5-6 and TRBJ1-1): DAGVTQSPTHLIKTRGQQVTLRCSPKSGHDTVSWYQQALGQGPQFIFQYYEEEERQRGNFPDRFSGHQFPNYSSELNVNALLLGDSALYLCASSFGGATEAFFGQGTRLTVV.

The genes are TRBV11-2 and TRBJ2-7; no reliable D call. Germline V gene data show CDR1 as SGHAT and CDR2 as FQNNGV. V gave up 2 bases and J gave up 2 bases, with 10 bases separating them. This CDR3 comprises 14 residues. The CDR3 sequence is CASSLSSNPYEQYF. The CDR3 DNA reads TGTGCCAGCAGCTTATCCAGTAACCCCTACGAGCAGTACTTC.

V gene TRBV6-5 combines with J gene TRBJ2-2, with D hard to call. This CDR3 is 16 amino acids long. Trimming pared 2 bases from V and 1 base from J, leaving 11 bases between. From germline, CDR1 is MNHEY and CDR2 SVGAGI. The CDR3 is CASSYPPTGNTGELFF. DNA for the CDR3: TGTGCCAGCAGTTACCCCCCGACGGGGAACACCGGGGAGCTGTTTTTT.

CDR3: CASSQDGGNSGNTIYF. In DNA, the CDR3 is TGCGCCAGCAGCCAAGATGGGGGCAACTCTGGAAACACCATATATTTT. The chain employs TRBV4-3 and TRBJ1-3, with a possible D match to TRBD1 (6 bases). Germline CDR1 LGHNA, CDR2 YSLEER. V lost 0 bases to trimming and J lost 0 bases, with 9 bases between them. The CDR3 is 16 amino acids.

This clone came up once. The CDR3 loop is CASSARRTADTQYF. CDR3 DNA: TGCGCCAGCAGCGCCCGCCGTACCGCCGATACGCAGTATTTT. V usage is TRBV4-3 and J usage is TRBJ2-3, with unresolved D. The CDR3 runs to 14 residues. The germline gives CDR1 LGHNA, CDR2 YSLEER. Trimming removed 5 bases from V and 6 bases from J, with 15 bases in between.

The J gene is TRBJ2-4, the V gene TRBV7-9, with D hard to call. Germline V gene data show CDR1 as SEHNR and CDR2 as FQNEAQ (reference sequence). The germline V and J ends were trimmed by 1 base and 6 bases, with 10 bases remaining between them. The CDR3 is made up of 14 amino acids. Here the CDR3 reads CASSLGGQTNIQYF. The CDR3 DNA is TGTGCCAGCAGCTTAGGCGGTCAGACAAACATTCAGTACTTC.

V is TRBV27 and J is TRBJ1-1; D might be TRBD1 (5 bases). CDR1 and CDR2 (germline): MNHEY, SMNVEV (reference sequence). The CDR3 has 20 amino acids. V was clipped by 5 bases and J by 0 bases, with 28 bases between them. CDR3 protein: CASSPLSRAMGEGLNTEAFF. The CDR3 nucleotides read TGTGCCAGCAGTCCACTGAGTAGAGCGATGGGGGAGGGATTGAACACTGAAGCTTTCTTT.

The chain is built from TRBV13 and TRBJ2-7; 9 nucleotides match TRBD2. The germline CDR1 and CDR2 sequences are PRHDT and FYEKMQ (reference sequence). Trimming at V came to 5 bases and at J to 6 bases, leaving 2 bases not matched to a gene. The CDR3 has 12 amino acids. CDR3 residues: CASSHSGGEQYF. CDR3 nucleotide sequence: TGTGCCAGCAGCCATAGCGGGGGCGAGCAGTACTTC.

This chain connects TRBV7-2 to TRBJ1-2; tentatively, D is TRBD1 (6 bases). This CDR3 has 13 residues. Germline V gene data show CDR1 as SGHTA and CDR2 as FQGNSA. With 3 bases removed from V and 5 bases from J, the gap between germline ends came to 10 bases. CDR3 amino acids: CASSLTGGYGYTF. The CDR3 DNA sequence: TGTGCCAGCAGCTTGACAGGCGGTTATGGCTACACCTTC.

The CDR3 nucleotides are TGTGCCAGCAGCCTAGTACAGATTCCGGGGGACACTGAAGCTTTCTTT. This translates into CASSLVQIPGDTEAFF. The chain is built from TRBV14 and TRBJ1-1, with a tentative D call TRBD1 (5 bases). The CDR3 covers 16 residues. Deletions cut 4 bases from V and 3 bases from J, with 18 bases between. In germline, CDR1 is SGHDN, CDR2 FVKESK.

This sequence joins TRBV19 and TRBJ1-1, with D perhaps TRBD1 (5 bases). CDR1 is LNHDA, CDR2 SQIVND, per germline (reference sequence). The CDR3 sequence is 13 residues long. The V and J ends lost 4 bases and 1 base respectively, with 7 bases between them. Here the CDR3 reads CASSSGQNTEAFF. CDR3 bases: TGTGCCAGTAGTAGTGGACAGAACACTGAAGCTTTCTTT.

The chain has TRBV6-5 and TRBJ2-2; unclear D gene. Germline V gene sequence: CDR1 MNHEY, CDR2 SVGAGI. The CDR3 runs 13 residues. V was trimmed by 5 bases and J by 9 bases, leaving 13 bases between them. CDR3 bases: TGTGCCAGCAGTGCCTCGGTCTGGCGGGAGCTGTTTTTT. This gives the protein CASSASVWRELFF.

The chain has TRBV7-3 and TRBJ2-3; 8 bases match TRBD2. V was clipped by 2 bases and J by 3 bases; unmatched bases: 4. Germline values: CDR1 SGHTA, CDR2 FQGTGA. CDR3 length: 15 amino acids. CDR3 bases: TGTGCCAGCAGCTTACGGGGGGGCGGGACAGATACGCAGTATTTT. It translates to CASSLRGGGTDTQYF. Full variable domain (rest looked up from reference TRBV7-3 and TRBJ2-3): GAGVSQTPSNKVTEKGKYVELRCDPISGHTALYWYRQSLGQGPEFLIYFQGTGAADDSGLPNDRFFAVRPEGSVSTLKIQRTERGDSAVYLCASSLRGGGTDTQYFGPGTRLTVL.

The chain joins TRBV29-1 to TRBJ2-5; D gene unclear. This CDR3 spans 9 amino acids. The V gene lost 7 bases and the J gene lost 5 bases, with 5 bases spanning the gap. Germline CDR1 reads SQVTM; CDR2 reads ANQGSEA. CDR3: CSDSETQYF. CDR3 bases: TGCAGCGACTCGGAGACCCAGTACTTC.

This chain links TRBV7-2 with TRBJ1-6; D is perhaps TRBD1 (6 bases). In germline, CDR1 is SGHTA, CDR2 FQGNSA. This CDR3 contains 19 residues. V gave up 1 base and J gave up 10 bases, with 26 bases separating them. CDR3 in amino acids: CASSLEPTLPYRVMSPLHF. CDR3 DNA sequence: TGTGCCAGCAGCTTAGAGCCCACCCTCCCGTACAGGGTAATGTCACCCCTCCACTTT.

The chain carries TRBV30 and TRBJ2-7; the D gene is possibly TRBD1 (5 bases). The germline CDR1 and CDR2 sequences are GTSNPN and SVGIG (reference sequence). The CDR3 contains 14 residues. V lost 4 bases, J lost 5 bases, and 18 bases lay in between. For the CDR3, the DNA is TGTGCCTGGAAGAGTCCCTTCAGGGTCGACGAGCAGTACTTC. Translating it yields CAWKSPFRVDEQYF. Based on the CDR3 plus reference TRBV30 and TRBJ2-7, the full variable domain is SQTIHQWPATLVQPVGSPLSLECTVEGTSNPNLYWYRQAAGRGLQLLFYSVGIGQISSEVPQNLSASRPQDRQFILSSKKLLLSDSGFYLCAWKSPFRVDEQYFGPGTRLTVT.

This rearrangement joins TRBV5-3 to TRBJ2-1; no clear D gene. TRBV5-3 is designated an ORF whose function remains uncertain. CDR3 size: 10 residues. V was pared by 8 bases and J by 4 bases, with 4 bases between. This CDR3 reads CASLYNEQFF. CDR3 coding DNA: TGTGCCAGCCTGTACAATGAGCAGTTCTTC.

This rearrangement joins TRBV15 to TRBJ2-3, with D perhaps matching TRBD2 (6 bases). CDR1 LNHNV and CDR2 YYDKDF come from the germline V gene (reference sequence). The CDR3 runs to 17 residues. The ends were cut back, 2 bases at V and 0 bases at J, with 15 bases in the middle. Here the CDR3 reads CATSRTASSESTDTQYF. The CDR3 DNA reads as TGTGCCACCAGCAGAACAGCCTCTAGCGAAAGCACAGATACGCAGTATTTT.

The chain employs TRBV7-8 and TRBJ2-3; D is unclear. The CDR3 is 14 residues long. V was pared by 2 bases and J by 8 bases, with 14 bases between. Germline values: CDR1 SGHVS, CDR2 FQNEAQ. CDR3 region: CASSLIQRWATQYF. CDR3 nucleotide sequence: TGTGCCAGCAGCTTAATCCAGAGGTGGGCTACGCAGTATTTT.